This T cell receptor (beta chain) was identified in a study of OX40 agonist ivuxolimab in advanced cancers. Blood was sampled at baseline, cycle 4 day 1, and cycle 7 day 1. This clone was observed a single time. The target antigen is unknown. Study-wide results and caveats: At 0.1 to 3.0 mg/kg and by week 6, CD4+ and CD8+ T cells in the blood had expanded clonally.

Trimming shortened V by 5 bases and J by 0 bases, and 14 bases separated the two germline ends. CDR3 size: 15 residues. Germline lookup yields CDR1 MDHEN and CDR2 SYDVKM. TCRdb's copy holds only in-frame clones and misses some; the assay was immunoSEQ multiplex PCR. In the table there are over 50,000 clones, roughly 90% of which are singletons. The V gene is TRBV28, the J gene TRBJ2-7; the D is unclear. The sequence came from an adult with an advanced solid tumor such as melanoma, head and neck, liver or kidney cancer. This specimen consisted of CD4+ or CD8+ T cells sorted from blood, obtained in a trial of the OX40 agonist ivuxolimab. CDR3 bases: TGTGCCAGCAGTCCCGGACCGACACACTCCTACGAGCAGTACTTC. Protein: CASSPGPTHSYEQYF.